This record looks at one T cell receptor (beta chain) sequence and its context. The V gene's germline CDR1 is SGHDT and CDR2 YYEEEE. This CDR3 has 14 residues. V was pared by 5 bases and J by 3 bases, with 14 bases between. Sequencing was performed with immunoSEQ multiplex PCR; in TCRdb, only in-frame clones are kept and a portion is missing. The repertoire includes over a million clones, 65% to 75% of them detected once, and about 1.5% sits in the top ten. This sample is part of a study of shared clonotypes between healthy human individuals. The sample consisted of memory CD4+ T cells sorted from blood. Subset specified: CD45RA-negative fraction. This clonotype originated in a man younger than 35 in good health. This rearrangement joins TRBV5-6 to TRBJ1-1; D perhaps matches TRBD1 (5 bases). CDR3 bases: TGTGCCAGCAGTTTCCGAGGGGTGGACACTGAAGCTTTCTTT. Translating gives CASSFRGVDTEAFF.